This T cell receptor beta chain was sequenced for a study of blood T cells in healthy people across ages. General study findings and limits: Per-million-T-cell TCR beta diversity fell roughly linearly with age.

PCR was performed a second time for about 7 to 12 cycles using a sample-barcoded 5' primer and a J-beta primer mix. Through a template-switch adaptor with 12 random nucleotides, each cDNA molecule received a tag. TCRdb analysed the 5' RACE reads with MiXCR anew, one entry per CDR3 protein. The sample carries some 900,000 distinct CDR3 sequences, 25% to 30% recorded once. V dropped 4 bases and J dropped 4; count of bases not matched to a gene: 7. CDR3 length: 15 residues. From germline, CDR1 is SQVTM and CDR2 ANQGSEA. About this clonotype: Its antigen is currently unknown.

What was sequenced was blood. V and J are TRBV29-1 and TRBJ2-3, with TRBD2 matching over 11 bases. The receptor was isolated from an elderly woman in good health. The CDR3 region is CSVAVAGGQADTQYF. DNA for the CDR3: TGCAGCGTTGCGGTAGCGGGGGGGCAGGCAGATACGCAGTATTTT.